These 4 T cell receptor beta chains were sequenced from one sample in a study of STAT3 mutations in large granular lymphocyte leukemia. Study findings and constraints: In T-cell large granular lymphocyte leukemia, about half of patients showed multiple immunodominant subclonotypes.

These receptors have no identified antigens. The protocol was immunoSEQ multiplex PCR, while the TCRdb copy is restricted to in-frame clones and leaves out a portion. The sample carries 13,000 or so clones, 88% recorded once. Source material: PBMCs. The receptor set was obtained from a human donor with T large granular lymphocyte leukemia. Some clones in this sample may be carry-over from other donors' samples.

CDR3 sequence: CASSPDRREQYV. The CDR3 nucleotides read TGTGCCAGCAGCCCGGACAGGAGAGAGCAGTACGTC. The rearrangement joins TRBV6-1 to TRBJ2-7, with TRBD1 matching 7 bases. There are 12 residues in the CDR3. The ends lost 6 bases at V and 7 bases at J; junction bases unmatched: 6. Germline V gives CDR1 MNHNS, CDR2 SASEGT.

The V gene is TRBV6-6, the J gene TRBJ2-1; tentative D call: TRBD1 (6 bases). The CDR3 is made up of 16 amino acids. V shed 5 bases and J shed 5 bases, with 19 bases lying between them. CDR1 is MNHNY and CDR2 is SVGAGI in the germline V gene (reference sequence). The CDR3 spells CASSPQERGRNNEQFF. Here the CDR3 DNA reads TGTGCCAGCAGTCCTCAGGAGAGGGGGAGAAACAATGAGCAGTTCTTC.

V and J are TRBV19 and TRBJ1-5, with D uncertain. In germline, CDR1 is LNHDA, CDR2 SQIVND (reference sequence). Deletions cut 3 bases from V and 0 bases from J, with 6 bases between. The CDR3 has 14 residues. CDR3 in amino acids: CASSIAISNQPQHF. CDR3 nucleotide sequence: TGTGCCAGTAGTATCGCCATTAGCAATCAGCCCCAGCATTTT. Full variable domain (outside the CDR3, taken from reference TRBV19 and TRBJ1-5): DGGITQSPKYLFRKEGQNVTLSCEQNLNHDAMYWYRQDPGQGLRLIYYSQIVNDFQKGDIAEGYSVSREKKESFPLTVTSAQKNPTAFYLCASSIAISNQPQHFGDGTRLSIL.

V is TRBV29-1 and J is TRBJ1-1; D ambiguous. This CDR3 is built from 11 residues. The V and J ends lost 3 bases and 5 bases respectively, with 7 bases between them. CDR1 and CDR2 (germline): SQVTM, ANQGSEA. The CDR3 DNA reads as TGCAGCGTTGAGGTCAATACTGAAGCTTTCTTT. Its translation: CSVEVNTEAFF.